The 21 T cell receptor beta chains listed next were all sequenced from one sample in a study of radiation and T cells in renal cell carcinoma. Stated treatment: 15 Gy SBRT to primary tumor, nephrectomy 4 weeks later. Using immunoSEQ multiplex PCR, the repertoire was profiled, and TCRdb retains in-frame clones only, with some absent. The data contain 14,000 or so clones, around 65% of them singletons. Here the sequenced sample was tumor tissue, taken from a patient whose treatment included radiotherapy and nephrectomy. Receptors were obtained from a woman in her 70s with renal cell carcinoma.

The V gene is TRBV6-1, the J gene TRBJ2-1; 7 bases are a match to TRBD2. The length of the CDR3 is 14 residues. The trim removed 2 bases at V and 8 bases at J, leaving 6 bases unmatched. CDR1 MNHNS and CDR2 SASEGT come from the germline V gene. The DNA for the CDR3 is TGTGCCAGCAGTGAATATGGGGGGGAGGATGAGCAGTTCTTC. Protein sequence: CASSEYGGEDEQFF.

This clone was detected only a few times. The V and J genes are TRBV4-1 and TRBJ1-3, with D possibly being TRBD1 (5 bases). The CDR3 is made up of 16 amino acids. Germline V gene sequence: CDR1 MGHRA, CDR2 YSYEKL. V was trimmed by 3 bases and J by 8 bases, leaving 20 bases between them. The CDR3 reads CASSQEGWGAADTIYF. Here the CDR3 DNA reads TGCGCCAGCAGCCAGGAGGGATGGGGCGCGGCGGACACCATATATTTT.

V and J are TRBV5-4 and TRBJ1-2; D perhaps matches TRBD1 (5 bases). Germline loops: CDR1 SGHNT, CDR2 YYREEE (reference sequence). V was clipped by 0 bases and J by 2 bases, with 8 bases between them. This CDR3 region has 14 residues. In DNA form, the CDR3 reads TGTGCCAGCAGCTTGGAGACAGACAACTATGGCTACACCTTC. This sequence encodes CASSLETDNYGYTF.

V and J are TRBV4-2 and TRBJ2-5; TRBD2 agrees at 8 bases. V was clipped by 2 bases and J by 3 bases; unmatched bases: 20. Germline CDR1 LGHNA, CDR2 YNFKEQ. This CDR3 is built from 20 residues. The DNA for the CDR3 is TGTGCCAGCAGCCAATCCGGCCCAATCGGTAGCGGGGAGAGCAAAGAGACCCAGTACTTC. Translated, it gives CASSQSGPIGSGESKETQYF.

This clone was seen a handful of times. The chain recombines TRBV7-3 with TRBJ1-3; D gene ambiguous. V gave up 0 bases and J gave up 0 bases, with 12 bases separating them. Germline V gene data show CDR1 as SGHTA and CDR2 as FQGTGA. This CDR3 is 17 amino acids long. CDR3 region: CASSLTGESPSGNTIYF. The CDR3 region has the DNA TGTGCCAGCAGCTTAACCGGGGAGAGTCCCTCTGGAAACACCATATATTTT.

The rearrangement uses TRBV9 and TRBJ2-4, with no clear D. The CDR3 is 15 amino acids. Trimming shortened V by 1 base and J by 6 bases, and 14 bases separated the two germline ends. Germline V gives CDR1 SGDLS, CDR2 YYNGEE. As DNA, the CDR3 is TGTGCCAGCAGCGTATCCCTCCGGCAGCCAAACATTCAGTACTTC. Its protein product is CASSVSLRQPNIQYF.

CDR3 in DNA: TGTGCCAGCAGCTTGGCCTATGGGCGGAGGGGCAATGAGCAGTTCTTC. This sequence encodes CASSLAYGRRGNEQFF. The rearrangement links TRBV5-5 to TRBJ2-1; possible D gene TRBD2, 6 bases. The CDR3 is made up of 16 amino acids. Germline lookup yields CDR1 SGHKS and CDR2 YYEKEE (reference sequence). V dropped 0 bases and J dropped 6 bases, with 16 bases sitting between them. The whole variable domain, remainder taken from reference TRBV5-5 and TRBJ2-1, is DAGVTQSPTHLIKTRGQQVTLRCSPISGHKSVSWYQQVLGQGPQFIFQYYEKEERGRGNFPDRFSARQFPNYSSELNVNALLLGDSALYLCASSLAYGRRGNEQFFGPGTRLTVL.

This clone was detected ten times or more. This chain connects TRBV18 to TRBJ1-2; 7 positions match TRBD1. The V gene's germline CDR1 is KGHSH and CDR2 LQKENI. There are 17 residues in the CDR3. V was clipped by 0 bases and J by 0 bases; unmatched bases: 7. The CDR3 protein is CASSPPNRGAANYGYTF. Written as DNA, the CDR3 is TGTGCCAGCTCACCACCGAACAGGGGCGCAGCTAACTATGGCTACACCTTC.

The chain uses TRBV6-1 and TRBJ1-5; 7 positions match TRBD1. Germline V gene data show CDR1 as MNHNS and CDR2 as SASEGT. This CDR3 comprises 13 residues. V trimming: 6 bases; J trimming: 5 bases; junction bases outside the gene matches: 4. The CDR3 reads CASRVDRDQPQHF. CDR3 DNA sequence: TGTGCCAGCAGAGTCGACAGGGATCAGCCCCAGCATTTT.

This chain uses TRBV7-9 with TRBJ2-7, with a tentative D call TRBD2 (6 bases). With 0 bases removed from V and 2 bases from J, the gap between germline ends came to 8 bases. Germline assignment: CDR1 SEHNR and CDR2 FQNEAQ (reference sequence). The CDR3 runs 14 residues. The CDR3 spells CASSLAGGAYEQYF. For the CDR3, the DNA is TGTGCCAGCAGCTTAGCGGGAGGAGCCTACGAGCAGTACTTC.

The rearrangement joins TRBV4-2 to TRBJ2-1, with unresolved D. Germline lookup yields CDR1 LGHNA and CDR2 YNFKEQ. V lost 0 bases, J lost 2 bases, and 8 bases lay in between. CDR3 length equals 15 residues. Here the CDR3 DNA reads TGTGCCAGCAGCCAAGAGCGCCTGACCTACAATGAGCAGTTCTTC. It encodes CASSQERLTYNEQFF.

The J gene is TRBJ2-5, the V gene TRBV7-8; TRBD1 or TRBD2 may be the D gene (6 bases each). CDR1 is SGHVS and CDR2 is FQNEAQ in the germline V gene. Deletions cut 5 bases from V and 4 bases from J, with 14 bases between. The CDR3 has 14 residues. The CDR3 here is CASSAEGGGETQYF. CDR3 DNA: TGTGCCAGCAGCGCCGAGGGGGGTGGAGAGACCCAGTACTTC.

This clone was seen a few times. CDR3: CASSTRQGSTFF. The CDR3 nucleotides are TGTGCCAGCAGTACCCGCCAGGGTTCAACGTTCTTC. The chain joins TRBV6-5 to TRBJ2-1, with D perhaps TRBD1 (5 bases). Germline V gives CDR1 MNHEY, CDR2 SVGAGI. Trimming pared 5 bases from V and 15 bases from J, leaving 17 bases between. The CDR3 is 12 amino acids.

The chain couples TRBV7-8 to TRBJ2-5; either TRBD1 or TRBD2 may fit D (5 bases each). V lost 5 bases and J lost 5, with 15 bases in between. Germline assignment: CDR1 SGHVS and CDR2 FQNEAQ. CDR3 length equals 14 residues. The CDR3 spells CASSETRGSETQYF. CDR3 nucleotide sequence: TGTGCCAGCAGCGAAACTAGGGGAAGTGAGACCCAGTACTTC. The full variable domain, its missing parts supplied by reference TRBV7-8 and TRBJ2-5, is GAGVSQSPRYKVAKRGQDVALRCDPISGHVSLFWYQQALGQGPEFLTYFQNEAQLDKSGLPSDRFFAERPEGSVSTLKIQRTQQEDSAVYLCASSETRGSETQYFGPGTRLLVL.

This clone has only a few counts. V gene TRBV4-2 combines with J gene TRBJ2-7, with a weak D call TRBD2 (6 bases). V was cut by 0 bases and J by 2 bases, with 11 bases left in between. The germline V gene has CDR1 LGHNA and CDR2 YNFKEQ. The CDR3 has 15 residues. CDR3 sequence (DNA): TGTGCCAGCAGCCAAGAATGGGGGGAAGCCTACGAGCAGTACTTC. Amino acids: CASSQEWGEAYEQYF.

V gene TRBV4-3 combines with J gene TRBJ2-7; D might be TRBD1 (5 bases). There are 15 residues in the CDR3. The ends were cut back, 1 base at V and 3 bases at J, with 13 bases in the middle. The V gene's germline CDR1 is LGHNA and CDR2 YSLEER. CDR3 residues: CASSQGRQGLYEQYF. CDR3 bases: TGCGCCAGCAGCCAAGGACGTCAGGGCCTCTACGAGCAGTACTTC.

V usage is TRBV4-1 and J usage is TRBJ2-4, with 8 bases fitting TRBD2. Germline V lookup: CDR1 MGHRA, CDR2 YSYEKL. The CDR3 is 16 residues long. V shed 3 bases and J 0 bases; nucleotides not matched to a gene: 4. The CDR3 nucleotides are TGCGCCAGCAGCCACCCGGGACTAGAAGCCAAAAACATTCAGTACTTC. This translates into CASSHPGLEAKNIQYF.

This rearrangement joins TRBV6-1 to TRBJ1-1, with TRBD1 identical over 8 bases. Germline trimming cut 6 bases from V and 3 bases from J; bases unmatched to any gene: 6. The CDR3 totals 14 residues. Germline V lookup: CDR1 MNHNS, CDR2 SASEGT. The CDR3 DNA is TGTGCCAGCAGCCTTGACAGGGGAGACACTGAAGCTTTCTTT. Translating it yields CASSLDRGDTEAFF.

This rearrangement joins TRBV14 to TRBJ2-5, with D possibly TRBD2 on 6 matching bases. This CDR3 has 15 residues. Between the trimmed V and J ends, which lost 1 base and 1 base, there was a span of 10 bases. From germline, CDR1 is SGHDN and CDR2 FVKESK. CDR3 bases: TGTGCCAGCAGCCAAGTGCGGGACTCCCAAGAGACCCAGTACTTC. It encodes CASSQVRDSQETQYF.

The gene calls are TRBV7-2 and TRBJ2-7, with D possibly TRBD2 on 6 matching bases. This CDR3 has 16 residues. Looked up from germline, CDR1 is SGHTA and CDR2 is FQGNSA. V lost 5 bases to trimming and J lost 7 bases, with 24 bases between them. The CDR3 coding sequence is TGTGCCAGCAGCGGGCGGGTGGCGGGACTGGGGCGAGAGCAGTACTTC. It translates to CASSGRVAGLGREQYF. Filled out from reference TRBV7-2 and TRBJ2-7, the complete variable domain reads GAGVSQSPSNKVTEKGKDVELRCDPISGHTALYWYRQSLGQGLEFLIYFQGNSAPDKSGLPSDRFSAERTGGSVSTLTIQRTQQEDSAVYLCASSGRVAGLGREQYFGPGTRLTVT.

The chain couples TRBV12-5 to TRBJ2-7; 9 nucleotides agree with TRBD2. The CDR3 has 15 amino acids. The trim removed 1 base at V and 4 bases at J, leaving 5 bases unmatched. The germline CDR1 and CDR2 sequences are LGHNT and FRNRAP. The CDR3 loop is CASGLGAGGWYEQYF. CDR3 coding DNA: TGTGCTAGTGGTTTGGGAGCGGGAGGTTGGTACGAGCAGTACTTC.